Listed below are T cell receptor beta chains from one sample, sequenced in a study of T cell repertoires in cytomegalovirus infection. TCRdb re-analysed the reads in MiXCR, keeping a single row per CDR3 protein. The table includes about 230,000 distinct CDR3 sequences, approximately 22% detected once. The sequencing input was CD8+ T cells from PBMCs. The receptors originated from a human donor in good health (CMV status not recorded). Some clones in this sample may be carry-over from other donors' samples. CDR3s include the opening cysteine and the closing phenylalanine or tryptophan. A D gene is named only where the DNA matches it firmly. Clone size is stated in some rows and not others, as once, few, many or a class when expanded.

TGCGCCAGCAGCCCCGAGGGAGACTTATACAATGAGCAGTTCTTC | CASSPEGDLYNEQFF | TRBJ2-1 | . | TRBV5-1 | .
TGTGCCAGCAGCTACGTACAGGGGACGAACACTGAAGCTTTCTTT | CASSYVQGTNTEAFF | TRBJ1-1 | TRBD1 | TRBV5-6 | .
TGTGCCAGCAGCTTGGCCCAGGACCCGAAGGGGCAGTATTTT | CASSLAQDPKGQYF | TRBJ2-3 | . | TRBV7-9 | few
TGCAGTGCTAGAGAGAAGGACAGGGGTGCCTACGAGCAGTACTTC | CSAREKDRGAYEQYF | TRBJ2-7 | TRBD1 | TRBV20-1 | .
TGCAGTGCTACGGAGCGGAACTACAATGAGCAGTTCTTC | CSATERNYNEQFF | TRBJ2-1 | . | TRBV20-1 | .
TGTGCCAGCAGCCATCCACCGAATCGGGAAGCTTTCTTT | CASSHPPNREAFF | TRBJ1-1 | . | TRBV3-1 | .
TGCAGTGCTAGAACCTGGGGCGAATTCTTC | CSARTWGEFF | TRBJ2-1 | . | TRBV20-1 | few
TGTGCCAGCAGTGAATTTTTCAGGCAAGAGACCCAGTACTTC | CASSEFFRQETQYF | TRBJ2-5 | . | TRBV6-1 | .
TGTGCCAGCAGTGAAGACAGGGCTACCTCCTACGAGCAGTACTTC | CASSEDRATSYEQYF | TRBJ2-7 | . | TRBV2 | .
TGTGCCAGCAGATCCGGGACTCGAGGCTACAATGAGCAGTTCTTC | CASRSGTRGYNEQFF | TRBJ2-1 | . | TRBV19 | .
TGTGCCAGCAGCTTAGCCCCCGGCCCGGGACAGAATTTACAAGAGACCCAGTACTTC | CASSLAPGPGQNLQETQYF | TRBJ2-5 | TRBD1 | TRBV7-2 | many
TGTGCCAGCAGTTCGGCGGGGGAAGAGACCCAGTACTTC | CASSSAGEETQYF | TRBJ2-5 | TRBD2 | TRBV6-5 | .
TGTGCCAGCAGTGAATTAGCGGGGGGCCCAGTTACGCAGTATTTT | CASSELAGGPVTQYF | TRBJ2-3 | TRBD2 | TRBV6-1 | .
TGTGCCAGTAGTATAGCCGTGAACACTGAAGCTTTCTTT | CASSIAVNTEAFF | TRBJ1-1 | . | TRBV19 | few
TGTGCCAGCAGTTTGTCTGGGGAGCAGTACTTC | CASSLSGEQYF | TRBJ2-7 | . | TRBV28 | .
TGTGCCAGCAGCATCACTAGCGGGGGGACGTACAATGAGCAGTTCTTC | CASSITSGGTYNEQFF | TRBJ2-1 | TRBD2 | TRBV7-2 | many
TGTGCCAGTAAAGGTACAGGACTCTACAATGAGCAGTTCTTC | CASKGTGLYNEQFF | TRBJ2-1 | . | TRBV19 | .
TGTGCCAGCAGTGAAGTAAGCCCGCTGCTGCGAGGCGACAATGAGCAGTTCTTC | CASSEVSPLLRGDNEQFF | TRBJ2-1 | . | TRBV6-1 | .
TGTGCCAGCAGAGGGTTCAACGGACCGAACACTGAAGCTTTCTTT | CASRGFNGPNTEAFF | TRBJ1-1 | . | TRBV12-3/TRBV12-4 | many
TGTGCCAGCAGTTTGGGTACAAGGACGCCGACCTACGAGCAGTACTTC | CASSLGTRTPTYEQYF | TRBJ2-7 | . | TRBV28 | few
TGTGCCAGCAGTGACAGGGATACGAACACTGAAGCTTTCTTT | CASSDRDTNTEAFF | TRBJ1-1 | . | TRBV2 | few
TGTGCCAGTAGTACCTTGGGAGGATTGGAGCAGTACTTC | CASSTLGGLEQYF | TRBJ2-7 | . | TRBV19 | few
TGCAGTGCTAGGACTAGCGGGGGGGCCAGGGATAATGAGCAGTTCTTC | CSARTSGGARDNEQFF | TRBJ2-1 | TRBD2 | TRBV20-1 | .
TGTGCCAGCAGCTCTCGGACGCCGAACCACACTGAAGCTTTCTTT | CASSSRTPNHTEAFF | TRBJ1-1 | . | TRBV7-9 | .
TGTGCCAGCTGCGAGGCCCGGAACACTGAAGCTTTCTTT | CASCEARNTEAFF | TRBJ1-1 | . | TRBV7-9 | many
TGTGCCAGCAGTTCGGTCCACCGGGACAGGGCTGAAGAGACCCAGTACTTC | CASSSVHRDRAEETQYF | TRBJ2-5 | TRBD1 | TRBV28 | .
TGTGCCACCAGTGACTCCGGGGGGGACCAAGAGACCCAGTACTTC | CATSDSGGDQETQYF | TRBJ2-5 | TRBD2 | TRBV24-1 | .
TGTGCCAGCAGCAACGGGGGTATACTGGCCCAGTACTTC | CASSNGGILAQYF | TRBJ2-5 | . | TRBV28 | many
TGTGCCAGCAGATCCGAGGGTACGCAGTATTTT | CASRSEGTQYF | TRBJ2-3 | . | TRBV7-9 | few
TGTGCCAGCAGCCGCCGGGACAGGCCTAGGAATACGCAGTATTTT | CASSRRDRPRNTQYF | TRBJ2-3 | TRBD1 | TRBV7-8 | many
TGCAGTGCTAGAGATCGGCTAGCGGCCAAATACGAGCAGTACTTC | CSARDRLAAKYEQYF | TRBJ2-7 | TRBD2 | TRBV20-1 | .
TGTGCCAGCGGGGCATCCGACGAGCAGTACTTC | CASGASDEQYF | TRBJ2-7 | . | TRBV9 | .
TGTGCCAGCAGTTTGGGGGCCCCAACTGAAGCTTTCTTT | CASSLGAPTEAFF | TRBJ1-1 | . | TRBV28 | .
TGTGCCAGCAGCTTACCTAAACAGGGGGAGAACACTGAAGCTTTCTTT | CASSLPKQGENTEAFF | TRBJ1-1 | TRBD1 | TRBV7-9 | many
TGTGCCAGCGGAAACGGCCAATCCTACGAGCAGTACTTC | CASGNGQSYEQYF | TRBJ2-7 | . | TRBV19 | .
TGTGCCAGCAGTTTAGAGGCAGGGGGTGACGGTGAAGCTTTCTTT | CASSLEAGGDGEAFF | TRBJ1-1 | TRBD1 | TRBV28 | many
TGTGCCAGCAGTTTCCGGACAGGGCCCCCGAACACTGAAGCTTTCTTT | CASSFRTGPPNTEAFF | TRBJ1-1 | TRBD1 | TRBV6-6 | .
TGTGCCAGTAGTCCCCGGGGTCCAGTGAAGAGCTCCTACGAGCAGTACTTC | CASSPRGPVKSSYEQYF | TRBJ2-7 | . | TRBV19 | .
TGTGCCAGCAGCCGCAGGGGTAAGCGTGATGAAGCTTTCTTT | CASSRRGKRDEAFF | TRBJ1-1 | . | TRBV28 | many
TGCAGTGCTATTCTTACCGGACAGCCAACCTCCTACAATGAGCAGTTCTTC | CSAILTGQPTSYNEQFF | TRBJ2-1 | . | TRBV20-1 | many
TGTGCCAGCAGTACTACCGGGACAAGTTATGGCTACACCTTC | CASSTTGTSYGYTF | TRBJ1-2 | . | TRBV7-9 | many
TGTGCCAGCAGCCCTAGCGGGGGGCCAAGCTCCTACAATGAGCAGTTCTTC | CASSPSGGPSSYNEQFF | TRBJ2-1 | TRBD2 | TRBV7-9 | many
TGCAGGGCTGAGGATCCGACAGGGGATCTATTTAACTATGGCTACACCTTC | CRAEDPTGDLFNYGYTF | TRBJ1-2 | TRBD1 | TRBV20-1 | .
TGTGCCAGCAGTCTTCGACAGGATCCGATTTACGAGCAGTACTTC | CASSLRQDPIYEQYF | TRBJ2-7 | . | TRBV28 | .